This entry is about one T cell receptor (beta chain). Its antigen remains unidentified. The sample originates from a study of monozygotic twins with inflammatory bowel disease. Staff drew a roughly 2.5 ml blood sample from each donor. Study-wide findings and caveats: Clonotypes shared with others were fewer in IBD patients than in healthy twins, especially with disease activity. A reduction in TCRbeta diversity (inverse Simpson) was seen in IBD patients relative to healthy co-twins.

Two rounds of nested PCR, of approximately 16 and 10 cycles, were run on TCRalpha and TCRbeta cDNA. TCRdb re-analyzed the 5' RACE reads; it lists each CDR3 protein once, without DNA. This listing includes about 130,000 distinct CDR3 sequences. Germline CDR1 reads MNHEY; CDR2 reads SVGAGI. CDR3 size: 15 residues. The chain combines TRBV6-5 with TRBJ1-1; TCRdb proposes TRBD1, but this gene call is untestable without DNA. The sequence was collected from a human donor with ulcerative colitis or Crohn's disease, or a healthy co-twin of an affected twin (not recorded which). The sequenced sample was blood. The CDR3 region is CASSYFGTVNTEAFF.